What follows are 5 T cell receptor beta chains derived from one specimen sequenced in a study of blood T cell repertoires in COVID-19. The assay was immunoSEQ multiplex PCR, and TCRdb's table has in-frame clones only and misses some. The table has roughly 100,000 clones, around 89% seen once. Sequenced sample: peripheral blood. The receptors shown here come from an elderly woman with acute or convalescent COVID-19.

The chain combines TRBV24-1 with TRBJ1-2; D gene unclear. Trimming took 2 bases from V and 2 from J, leaving 5 bases between them. Germline CDR1 and CDR2: KGHDR and SFDVKD. The CDR3 runs to 13 residues. The CDR3 sequence: CATSDWPNYGYTF. The DNA for the CDR3 is TGTGCCACCAGTGATTGGCCCAACTATGGCTACACCTTC.

The chain couples TRBV19 to TRBJ2-7, with TRBD1 matching 9 bases. Germline CDR1 is LNHDA and CDR2 is SQIVND (reference sequence). The CDR3 extends over 13 amino acids. J gave up 3 bases and V 4 bases, and 1 base lay outside the gene matches. DNA for the CDR3: TGTGCCAGTAGTACGGACAGGGGCTACGAGCAGTACTTC. Translating it yields CASSTDRGYEQYF.

This sequence joins TRBV12-3 or TRBV12-4 and TRBJ2-7; D not resolved. With 7 bases removed from V and 5 bases from J, the gap between germline ends came to 12 bases. The CDR3 length is 12 residues. Here the CDR3 reads CASTISRNEQYF. Written as DNA, the CDR3 is TGTGCCAGCACAATAAGCAGGAACGAGCAGTACTTC.

The table lists this clone with a count of one. V is TRBV27 and J is TRBJ2-3; 11 bases align to TRBD2. V lost 5 bases, J lost 5 bases, and 9 bases stayed unmatched. The CDR3 extends over 16 amino acids. The germline V gene encodes CDR1 MNHEY and CDR2 SMNVEV (reference sequence). CDR3 loop: CASSAHSGGAGDTQYF. In DNA, the CDR3 is TGTGCCAGCAGTGCCCATAGCGGGGGGGCCGGAGATACGCAGTATTTT.

This sequence joins TRBV27 and TRBJ1-2; the match to TRBD1 covers 10 bases. The CDR3 contains 14 residues. Germline lookup yields CDR1 MNHEY and CDR2 SMNVEV (reference sequence). V dropped 6 bases and J dropped 6; count of bases not matched to a gene: 7. The CDR3: CASSPGTGVNGYTF. The DNA of the CDR3 is TGTGCCAGCAGCCCCGGGACAGGGGTAAATGGCTACACCTTC.